The clone carrying this TCR beta chain was recorded only once. The data were taken from a study of T cell changes during pregnancy in multiple sclerosis. Produced via immunoSEQ multiplex PCR; TCRdb's table is partial and in-frame only. Of roughly 110,000 clones listed, 85% to 95% are singletons. The sequencing used peripheral blood, collected after pregnancy. The receptor comes from a female donor with multiple sclerosis, enrolled in a pregnancy study.

The CDR3 sequence: CASSPTSYNEQFF. The CDR3 DNA reads TGTGCCAGCAGTCCCACTTCCTACAATGAGCAGTTCTTC. V and J are TRBV6-5 and TRBJ2-1; D unclear. This CDR3 comprises 13 residues. From germline, CDR1 is MNHEY and CDR2 SVGAGI. The V and J ends lost 5 bases and 1 base respectively, with 6 bases between them.